What follows are 25 T cell receptor beta chains derived from one specimen sequenced in a study of shared clonotypes between healthy human individuals. Using immunoSEQ multiplex PCR, the repertoire was profiled, and TCRdb retains in-frame clones only, with some absent. This table holds about 1 million clones, approximately 70% found once. Sequencing was done on a sample of memory CD4+ T cells sorted from blood. Subset in this sample: CD45RA-negative fraction. The receptors come from a man younger than 30 in good health.

This sequence joins TRBV25-1 and TRBJ2-3; the D gene is possibly TRBD2 (5 bases). In germline, CDR1 is MGHDK, CDR2 SYGVNS. The CDR3 length is 15 residues. V was pared by 1 base and J by 2 bases, with 10 bases between. Written as DNA, the CDR3 is TGTGCCAGCAGTGAATTTAAGACTAACACAGATACGCAGTATTTT. Its protein product is CASSEFKTNTDTQYF.

The chain employs TRBV7-2 and TRBJ2-5; possible D gene TRBD2, 5 bases. CDR3 length: 12 residues. The V end lost 5 bases, the J end lost 7 bases, and 11 bases lay between the germline ends. Germline CDR1 is SGHTA and CDR2 is FQGNSA. CDR3 sequence (DNA): TGTGCCAGCAGCCCCAACCGGGGGACCCAGTACTTC. It is translated as CASSPNRGTQYF.

The chain links TRBV28 to TRBJ1-2; D is unresolved. V shed 1 base and J shed 7 bases, with 13 bases lying between them. This CDR3 is built from 14 residues. Germline lookup yields CDR1 MDHEN and CDR2 SYDVKM. The CDR3: CASSLYGKTGGYTF. The CDR3 bases are TGTGCCAGCAGTTTATACGGGAAAACGGGTGGCTACACCTTC.

The gene calls are TRBV5-4 and TRBJ1-2, with TRBD1 matching over 8 bases. CDR1 SGHNT and CDR2 YYREEE come from the germline V gene (reference sequence). Losses at the gene ends were 4 bases for V and 8 bases for J; bases not matched to a gene: 7. This CDR3 region has 13 residues. For the CDR3, the DNA is TGTGCCAGCAGCCTCCCGGACAGGGCGGGCTACACCTTC. Its protein is CASSLPDRAGYTF.

There are many counts of this clone. J is TRBJ1-5 and V is TRBV2, with 9 positions matching TRBD1. The CDR3 runs to 15 residues. The germline V gene encodes CDR1 SNHLY and CDR2 FYNNEI. The V segment lost 6 bases and the J segment 7 bases; nucleotides outside the gene matches: 10. The CDR3 DNA sequence: TGTGCCAGCAGCCCGCAGGGACAGGGCGGACAGCCCCAGCATTTT. This gives the protein CASSPQGQGGQPQHF.

The rearrangement joins TRBV6-6 to TRBJ2-7; 7 positions agree with TRBD2. Germline CDR1 is MNHNY and CDR2 is SVGAGI (reference sequence). This CDR3 contains 12 residues. The junction had 5 bases not matched to a gene; V was cut back by 2 bases and J by 10 bases. The DNA for the CDR3 is TGTGCCAGCAGTTACGTAACTAGCGTTCAGTACTTC. Translated, it gives CASSYVTSVQYF.

The chain links TRBV6-6 to TRBJ1-3, with D possibly matching TRBD1 (6 bases). The CDR3 is 15 amino acids. The V end lost 5 bases, the J end lost 3 bases, and 14 bases lay between the germline ends. Germline-derived CDR1 and CDR2 are MNHNY and SVGAGI (reference sequence). CDR3 coding DNA: TGTGCCAGCAGTCCCGGCAGGGGAAATGGAAACACCATATATTTT. Its protein is CASSPGRGNGNTIYF.

The chain couples TRBV5-1 to TRBJ2-3; 12 bases agree with TRBD2. Germline loops: CDR1 SGHRS, CDR2 YFSETQ. CDR3 length: 14 amino acids. The junction had 3 bases not matched to a gene; V was cut back by 5 bases and J by 5 bases. This CDR3 reads CASRLAGGEDTQYF. The CDR3 nucleotides are TGCGCCAGCAGGCTAGCGGGAGGGGAAGATACGCAGTATTTT.

The chain employs TRBV7-8 and TRBJ2-7; no clear D gene. The CDR3 length is 14 residues. CDR1 is SGHVS, CDR2 FQNEAQ, per germline. Trimming pared 4 bases from V and 1 base from J, leaving 11 bases between. CDR3: CASSSLVGSYEQYF. For the CDR3, the DNA is TGTGCCAGCAGCTCCCTCGTCGGGTCCTACGAGCAGTACTTC. Variable domain in full (rest from reference TRBV7-8 and TRBJ2-7): GAGVSQSPRYKVAKRGQDVALRCDPISGHVSLFWYQQALGQGPEFLTYFQNEAQLDKSGLPSDRFFAERPEGSVSTLKIQRTQQEDSAVYLCASSSLVGSYEQYFGPGTRLTVT.

This chain links TRBV11-2 with TRBJ2-1; D gene uncertain. Germline loops: CDR1 SGHAT, CDR2 FQNNGV. The V gene lost 3 bases and the J gene lost 5 bases, with 8 bases spanning the gap. This CDR3 spans 13 amino acids. The CDR3 nucleotides are TGTGCCAGCAGCTTGGCCAGAAACAATGAGCAGTTCTTC. Its translation is CASSLARNNEQFF.

The rearrangement links TRBV5-6 to TRBJ1-4, with unresolved D. This CDR3 is built from 15 residues. CDR1 is SGHDT and CDR2 is YYEEEE in the germline V gene. The V and J ends lost 0 bases and 4 bases respectively, with 10 bases between them. This CDR3 is CASSLGVFINEKLFF. For the CDR3, the DNA is TGTGCCAGCAGCTTGGGGGTGTTCATTAATGAAAAACTGTTTTTT. Supplemented by reference TRBV5-6 and TRBJ1-4, the full variable domain reads DAGVTQSPTHLIKTRGQQVTLRCSPKSGHDTVSWYQQALGQGPQFIFQYYEEEERQRGNFPDRFSGHQFPNYSSELNVNALLLGDSALYLCASSLGVFINEKLFFGSGTQLSVL.

The rearrangement joins TRBV6-1 to TRBJ2-7, with D possibly called TRBD1 or TRBD2 (5 bases each). The V end was cut by 6 bases, the J end by 2 bases, with 14 bases between. CDR3 length: 14 amino acids. Germline V CDR1 and CDR2: MNHNS, SASEGT. The CDR3 nucleotides read TGTGCCAGCAGCCGGGACGGAATCACCTACGAGCAGTACTTC. Translating gives CASSRDGITYEQYF.

The chain couples TRBV6-1 to TRBJ2-7; perhaps TRBD2 as D (6 bases). The germline gives CDR1 MNHNS, CDR2 SASEGT. CDR3 length: 13 residues. V gave up 7 bases and J gave up 6 bases, with 16 bases separating them. CDR3 sequence: CASNLKGTAEQYF. As DNA, the CDR3 is TGTGCCAGCAATTTGAAGGGGACTGCCGAGCAGTACTTC.

The rearrangement links TRBV4-2 to TRBJ1-5; 10 bases align to TRBD1. The CDR3 covers 18 residues. Germline V gives CDR1 LGHNA, CDR2 YNFKEQ. The V and J ends lost 2 bases and 0 bases, in that order; junction bases with no gene match: 7. The CDR3 loop is CASSQPEGQGYSNQPQHF. DNA of the CDR3: TGTGCCAGCAGCCAACCCGAGGGACAGGGGTATAGCAATCAGCCCCAGCATTTT.

Only one count was recorded for this clone. This sequence joins TRBV10-2 and TRBJ1-1, with D possibly TRBD1 on 6 matching bases. The CDR3 totals 13 residues. Trimming removed 5 bases at V and 5 bases at J, with 12 bases between. From germline, CDR1 is WSHSY and CDR2 SAAADI. The CDR3, as DNA: TGCGCCAGCAGTCAACAGGGCAAAACTGAAGCTTTCTTT. It specifies CASSQQGKTEAFF.

V is TRBV7-2 and J is TRBJ2-3, with TRBD1 identical over 11 bases. The CDR3 spans 16 residues. The germline gives CDR1 SGHTA, CDR2 FQGNSA. V shed 3 bases, J shed 6 bases, and the junction held 8 bases outside the gene matches. As DNA, the CDR3 is TGTGCCAGCAGCTTGCGGGGACAGGGGGGAACGGATACGCAGTATTTT. It is translated as CASSLRGQGGTDTQYF.

This clone was recorded once. V and J are TRBV30 and TRBJ1-2, with TRBD1 as a possible D gene (6 bases). V dropped 3 bases and J dropped 4 bases, with 12 bases sitting between them. This CDR3 has 13 amino acids. CDR1 is GTSNPN, CDR2 SVGIG, per germline (reference sequence). The CDR3 DNA is TGTGCCTGGAGAGGACAGTCCTCCTATGGCTACACCTTC. This codes for CAWRGQSSYGYTF.

CDR3 region: CASSESRNAGANVLTF. The CDR3 DNA is TGCGCCAGCAGTGAGTCGCGGAACGCTGGGGCCAACGTCCTGACTTTC. The chain employs TRBV10-1 and TRBJ2-6; no firm D call. CDR1 is WNHNN, CDR2 SYGVQD, per germline (reference sequence). The CDR3 runs to 16 residues. V lost 0 bases and J lost 2, with 8 bases in between.

This clone was found a few times. The genes are TRBV12-5 and TRBJ1-5; a weak D match, TRBD1 (5 bases). The V gene's germline CDR1 is LGHNT and CDR2 FRNRAP. Trimming left V 6 bases short and J 1 base short, with 19 bases between. CDR3 size: 17 residues. The CDR3 loop reads CASGRDTTGVSNQPQHF. The CDR3 region has the DNA TGTGCTAGTGGCAGAGATACAACGGGGGTCAGCAATCAGCCCCAGCATTTT.

The V gene is TRBV18, the J gene TRBJ1-1, with 7 bases aligning to TRBD1. V lost 3 bases, J lost 0 bases, and 7 bases stayed unmatched. CDR1 is KGHSH and CDR2 is LQKENI in the germline V gene. The CDR3 is made up of 16 amino acids. Here the CDR3 DNA reads TGTGCCAGCTCACCGACCAGGGGGGCAATGAACACTGAAGCTTTCTTT. It translates to CASSPTRGAMNTEAFF.

The V and J genes are TRBV21-1 and TRBJ2-7; whether TRBD2, the table's D call, matches the DNA was not checked. TRBV21-1 is classified as a pseudogene. The CDR3 extends over 16 amino acids. The CDR3 DNA reads as TGTGCCAGCAGCACCCCTCTAGCGGGAGATTACCACGAGCAGTACTTC. Protein product: CASSTPLAGDYHEQYF.

The rearrangement links TRBV11-2 to TRBJ2-3, with D possibly being TRBD1 or TRBD2 (6 bases each). This CDR3 is 17 amino acids long. Trimming stripped 1 base from V and 3 bases from J, with 17 bases between. CDR1 and CDR2 from the germline V gene are SGHAT and FQNNGV. CDR3 bases: TGTGCCAGCAGCTTAGGGATGGCCGGGGGCCGGACAGATACGCAGTATTTT. This encodes CASSLGMAGGRTDTQYF.

This clone was recorded a few times. Compared with germline, one end of the junction differs, possibly owing to a read error. The V and J genes are TRBV11-2 and TRBJ2-2, with TRBD1 matching over 7 bases. This CDR3 region has 15 residues. Germline V CDR1 and CDR2: SGHAT, FQNNGV. The CDR3 DNA reads as TGTGCCAGCAGCCTAGACAGGGCGAACACCGGGGAGCTGTTTTTT. This translates into CASSLDRANTGELFF.

V and J are TRBV5-1 and TRBJ1-3; unclear D gene. V was trimmed by 5 bases and J by 0 bases, leaving 15 bases between them. The CDR3 runs 16 residues. Germline V gene lookup returns CDR1 SGHRS and CDR2 YFSETQ. The CDR3 here is CASSNSGVFSGNTIYF. The CDR3 DNA reads as TGCGCCAGCAGTAACAGCGGCGTGTTCTCTGGAAACACCATATATTTT.

The V and J genes are TRBV5-8 and TRBJ1-4; TRBD1 matches at 7 bases. Trimming at V came to 4 bases and at J to 8 bases, leaving 11 bases not matched to a gene. In germline, CDR1 is SGHTS, CDR2 YDEGEE. CDR3 length equals 15 residues. The CDR3 reads CASSQSQGGGEKLFF. The CDR3 DNA follows: TGTGCCAGCAGCCAGTCTCAGGGGGGCGGCGAAAAACTGTTTTTT.